This is a list of T cell receptor beta chains from one sample in a study of shared clonotypes between healthy human individuals. Method: immunoSEQ multiplex PCR; TCRdb's copy keeps in-frame clones and lacks some. Here the sample spans about 1.1 million clones, around 78% being singletons. The specimen was memory CD4+ T cells from PBMCs. These receptor sequences come from a man between 18 and 35 years old in good health. Some clones in this sample may be carry-over from other donors' samples. Each CDR3 is given with its conserved first and last residue. The order of the fields is CDR3 protein, CDR3 DNA, V gene, D gene, clone size, J gene. The D gene is left open where the match is weak. Rows give clone size only sometimes, using once, few, many, or a class for an expanded clone.

CDR3aa: CASSLAGGPSEQYF; CDR3nt: TGCGCCAGCAGCTTGGCAGGGGGGCCCTCCGAGCAGTACTTC; v_gene: TRBV5-1; d_gene: -; abundance: -; j_gene: TRBJ2-7
CDR3aa: CASSVNRAPTDTQYF; CDR3nt: TGTGCCAGCAGTGTGAACAGGGCCCCCACAGATACGCAGTATTTT; v_gene: TRBV2; d_gene: -; abundance: -; j_gene: TRBJ2-3
CDR3aa: CAWSVLGGGSYNEQFF; CDR3nt: TGTGCCTGGAGTGTACTGGGGGGAGGCTCCTACAATGAGCAGTTCTTC; v_gene: TRBV30; d_gene: -; abundance: -; j_gene: TRBJ2-1
CDR3aa: CASRRHQGLSNQPQHF; CDR3nt: TGTGCCAGCAGGCGCCACCAGGGATTAAGCAATCAGCCCCAGCATTTT; v_gene: TRBV27; d_gene: -; abundance: -; j_gene: TRBJ1-5
CDR3aa: CSVVIGNTIYF; CDR3nt: TGCAGCGTTGTCATAGGAAACACCATATATTTT; v_gene: TRBV29-1; d_gene: -; abundance: -; j_gene: TRBJ1-3
CDR3aa: CASSLVAKAQYF; CDR3nt: TGTGCCAGCAGTTTAGTCGCTAAGGCCCAGTACTTC; v_gene: TRBV28; d_gene: -; abundance: few; j_gene: TRBJ2-5
CDR3aa: CASSKGGGKCEQYF; CDR3nt: TGTGCCAGCAGCAAAGGTGGGGGCAAGTGCGAGCAGTACTTC; v_gene: TRBV21-1; d_gene: -; abundance: -; j_gene: TRBJ2-7
CDR3aa: CASSLIQTYEQYF; CDR3nt: TGTGCCAGCAGTTTGATACAGACCTACGAGCAGTACTTC; v_gene: TRBV28; d_gene: -; abundance: -; j_gene: TRBJ2-7
CDR3aa: CASSHQRGRDTQYF; CDR3nt: TGTGCCAGCAGCCATCAAAGGGGCAGGGATACGCAGTATTTT; v_gene: TRBV6-5; d_gene: -; abundance: -; j_gene: TRBJ2-3
CDR3aa: CASSDGQLLAKNIQYF; CDR3nt: TGTGCCAGCAGTGACGGGCAGCTCCTAGCCAAAAACATTCAGTACTTC; v_gene: TRBV6-1; d_gene: -; abundance: -; j_gene: TRBJ2-4
CDR3aa: CASSLDGSGTGKDYEQYF; CDR3nt: TGTGCCAGCAGCTTAGACGGTAGCGGGACAGGGAAGGACTACGAGCAGTACTTC; v_gene: TRBV11-2; d_gene: -; abundance: few; j_gene: TRBJ2-7
CDR3aa: CASSVWGPNPFSYEQYF; CDR3nt: TGTGCCAGCTCCGTTTGGGGTCCCAACCCCTTCTCCTACGAGCAGTACTTC; v_gene: TRBV7-9; d_gene: -; abundance: few; j_gene: TRBJ2-7
CDR3aa: CASSLAGDRWETEAFF; CDR3nt: TGCGCCAGCAGCTTGGCGGGGGACAGGTGGGAGACTGAAGCTTTCTTT; v_gene: TRBV5-1; d_gene: TRBD1; abundance: -; j_gene: TRBJ1-1
CDR3aa: CASSWAGGGNEQFF; CDR3nt: TGTGCCAGCAGCTGGGCGGGAGGGGGTAATGAGCAGTTCTTC; v_gene: TRBV7-3; d_gene: TRBD2; abundance: -; j_gene: TRBJ2-1